One sample yielded the 6 T cell receptor beta chains listed below, sequenced in a study of cytomegalovirus exposure and HLA in healthy donors. PCR used 60 Vbeta primers and 13 Jbeta primers. Sequencing was performed with immunoSEQ multiplex PCR; in TCRdb, only in-frame clones are kept and a portion is missing. The table includes some 38,000 clones, about 53% detected once. The source material was PBMCs. All receptors derive from a woman aged 40-49 years in good health and CMV-seropositive.

The chain has TRBV14 and TRBJ2-2, with 7 bases that match TRBD2. With V trimmed by 0 bases and J by 6 bases, 7 bases remained unmatched. CDR1 is SGHDN, CDR2 FVKESK, per germline. The CDR3 is made up of 16 amino acids. Here the CDR3 reads CASSQDTSVWAGELFF. In nucleotides, the CDR3 is TGTGCCAGCAGCCAAGATACTAGCGTGTGGGCCGGGGAGCTGTTTTTT.

This clone was seen only a few times. V usage is TRBV18 and J usage is TRBJ2-5, with TRBD1 as a possible D gene (6 bases). V gave up 3 bases and J gave up 5 bases, with 13 bases separating them. From germline, CDR1 is KGHSH and CDR2 LQKENI. The CDR3 totals 14 residues. Written as DNA, the CDR3 is TGTGCCAGCTCACCCGTCGAGAGGGGGGAGACCCAGTACTTC. Amino acids: CASSPVERGETQYF.

This rearrangement joins TRBV28 to TRBJ1-1; the D is unclear. Germline assignment: CDR1 MDHEN and CDR2 SYDVKM. This CDR3 has 16 amino acids. V gave up 2 bases and J gave up 1 base, with 14 bases separating them. The CDR3 spells CASSLTRLVRNTEAFF. CDR3 DNA sequence: TGTGCCAGCAGTTTAACCCGCTTAGTGCGGAACACTGAAGCTTTCTTT.

This clone showed up just once. The V and J genes are TRBV18 and TRBJ1-2; maybe TRBD1 (5 bases). CDR3 length: 13 amino acids. Trimming cost V 1 base and J 6 bases, with 9 bases left between them. Germline V lookup: CDR1 KGHSH, CDR2 LQKENI. The CDR3 protein is CASSPQGRNGYTF. The CDR3 nucleotides read TGTGCCAGCTCACCACAGGGGAGGAATGGCTACACCTTC.

The chain carries TRBV7-2 and TRBJ1-2; 9 nucleotides line up with TRBD1. This CDR3 spans 14 amino acids. Trimming removed 5 bases from V and 8 bases from J; junction bases left unmatched: 9. Germline V gene sequence: CDR1 SGHTA, CDR2 FQGNSA. The CDR3 sequence: CASSAGQGVWGYTF. In DNA, the CDR3 is TGTGCCAGCAGCGCGGGACAGGGAGTGTGGGGCTACACCTTC.

The chain employs TRBV18 and TRBJ1-1; tentative D call: TRBD1 (5 bases). V was trimmed by 2 bases and J by 0 bases, leaving 16 bases between them. Germline-derived CDR1 and CDR2 are KGHSH and LQKENI. The CDR3 runs 17 residues. The chain's CDR3 is CASSPSLRGTMNTEAFF. Written as DNA, the CDR3 is TGTGCCAGCTCACCATCTTTACGGGGGACCATGAACACTGAAGCTTTCTTT.